Presented here are 12 T cell receptor beta chains from one specimen sequenced in a study of CD8+CD57+ T cells in acquired aplastic anemia. Genomic DNA constituted the template upon which TCR beta VDJ and CDR3 profiling was performed. Using its own MiXCR run on the reads, TCRdb lists one record per CDR3 protein. The table records some 180,000 distinct CDR3 sequences, around 50% of them present only once. Sequenced patients had shown CD8+CD57+ cell expansion by flow cytometry. Sequenced: sorted CD4+, CD8+, or CD8+CD57+ T cells (not recorded which) from PBMCs. The receptors derive from a human donor with aplastic anemia.

This clonotype was seen many times. The chain couples TRBV19 to TRBJ1-6, with a tentative D call TRBD1 (5 bases). Trimming stripped 7 bases from V and 9 bases from J, with 13 bases between. The CDR3 totals 13 residues. The V gene's germline CDR1 is LNHDA and CDR2 SQIVND (reference sequence). CDR3 coding DNA: TGTGCCAGTATTAGGCAGGGCGGTTCACCCCTCCACTTT. Translating gives CASIRQGGSPLHF.

In this sample, this clonotype turned up a few times. The V and J genes are TRBV2 and TRBJ1-6; TRBD1 matches at 12 bases. The germline gives CDR1 SNHLY, CDR2 FYNNEI. The CDR3 is 12 amino acids. V lost 6 bases and J lost 14; bases outside the gene matches: 2. The CDR3 sequence: CASRGTGGSLHF. The CDR3 nucleotides read TGTGCCAGCAGGGGGACAGGGGGCTCCCTCCACTTT.

This clonotype was detected once. At one end, the junction sequence differs from germline, possibly due to a read error. The V and J genes are TRBV7-8 and TRBJ1-3, with D possibly being TRBD1 (5 bases). The CDR3 has 15 residues. Germline CDR1 reads SGHVS; CDR2 reads FQNEAQ. The CDR3 nucleotides are TGTGCCAGCAGCTACGTGGGGCAGGGAGGAAACACCATATGTTTT. The encoded protein is CASSYVGQGGNTICF.

This sequence joins TRBV29-1 and TRBJ2-2; a weak D match, TRBD1 (6 bases). The length of the CDR3 is 14 residues. The germline gives CDR1 SQVTM, CDR2 ANQGSEA. Trimming took off 4 bases at V and 4 bases at J, with 13 bases between the two ends. DNA of the CDR3: TGCAGCGTTGTGGGGGCGGTAGGCACCGGGGAGCTGTTTTTT. Protein sequence: CSVVGAVGTGELFF.

The J gene is TRBJ2-1, the V gene TRBV6-2 or TRBV6-3; D not resolved. Between the trimmed V and J ends, which lost 10 bases and 5 bases, there was a span of 15 bases. This CDR3 is built from 13 residues. The germline gives CDR1 MNHEY, CDR2 SVGEGT. DNA for the CDR3: TGTGCCACCTACCCAACCCTTAACAATGAGCAGTTCTTC. Encoded protein: CATYPTLNNEQFF.

The chain is built from TRBV29-1 and TRBJ1-2, with D tentatively TRBD1 (5 bases). The CDR3 consists of 15 residues. CDR1 SQVTM and CDR2 ANQGSEA come from the germline V gene. Trimming pared 0 bases from V and 0 bases from J, leaving 11 bases between. CDR3 coding DNA: TGCAGCGTTGAAGATCGAGCGGGGGCTAACTATGGCTACACCTTC. Its translation: CSVEDRAGANYGYTF.

This sequence joins TRBV19 and TRBJ2-1; 7 bases are a match to TRBD2. CDR1 is LNHDA, CDR2 SQIVND, per germline (reference sequence). V was clipped by 5 bases and J by 8 bases; unmatched bases: 6. CDR3 length: 13 amino acids. CDR3 in amino acids: CASSWAGDDEQFF. The DNA of the CDR3 is TGTGCCAGTAGTTGGGCGGGGGACGATGAGCAGTTCTTC.

The chain couples TRBV24-1 to TRBJ2-5; D might be TRBD2 (6 bases). The CDR3 contains 14 residues. Germline V gives CDR1 KGHDR, CDR2 SFDVKD. The ends were cut back, 4 bases at V and 5 bases at J, with 13 bases in the middle. The CDR3 reads CATSDPTSLETQYF. The CDR3 nucleotides read TGTGCCACCAGTGACCCGACTAGTTTGGAGACCCAGTACTTC.

This clonotype was found many times. The DNA for the CDR3 is TGTGCCACCAGCCCCCGACAGGATAATGAAAAACTGTTTTTT. Translated, it gives CATSPRQDNEKLFF. This chain uses TRBV15 with TRBJ1-4, with TRBD1 as a possible D gene (6 bases). This CDR3 contains 14 residues. Germline CDR1 reads LNHNV; CDR2 reads YYDKDF (reference sequence). Trimming shortened V by 5 bases and J by 4 bases, and 11 bases separated the two germline ends.

This chain connects TRBV24-1 to TRBJ2-7, with 10 bases identical to TRBD1. Germline assignment: CDR1 KGHDR and CDR2 SFDVKD. The V and J ends lost 3 bases and 7 bases, in that order; junction bases with no gene match: 5. The CDR3 totals 14 residues. CDR3 amino acids: CATSDPDRGREQYF. In nucleotides, the CDR3 is TGTGCCACCAGTGATCCGGACAGGGGGAGAGAGCAGTACTTC.

This chain links TRBV7-8 with TRBJ2-5, with D possibly being TRBD1 or TRBD2 (5 bases each). This CDR3 has 14 amino acids. Germline CDR1 reads SGHVS; CDR2 reads FQNEAQ. V lost 4 bases to trimming and J lost 4 bases, with 13 bases between them. In nucleotides, the CDR3 is TGTGCCAGCAGCTGGTCGGGACGGTTAGAGACCCAGTACTTC. Amino acid sequence: CASSWSGRLETQYF.

In this sample, this clonotype turned up many times. The chain combines TRBV9 with TRBJ2-3; TRBD2 might be the D (7 bases). This CDR3 region has 13 residues. Trimming stripped 7 bases from V and 4 bases from J, with 13 bases between. The germline V gene has CDR1 SGDLS and CDR2 YYNGEE. CDR3 DNA: TGTGCCAGCGGGGGGGCTGGGTCAGATACGCAGTATTTT. This gives the protein CASGGAGSDTQYF.